This TCR beta chain was sequenced during a study of T-cell memory formation after mild COVID-19. Findings and caveats of the study: Mainly in CM and EM were contracting CD4+ clones; CD8+ were in EMRA. The pre-infection memory compartment contained some responding clones, suggesting cross-reactive memory joined.

This clonotype was observed many times. The antigen is unknown. It was 5'RACE with constant-segment primers that produced the TCR alpha and TCR beta cDNA libraries, which carried sample barcodes and UMIs. MiXCR was run by TCRdb on the 5' RACE reads, yielding one entry per CDR3 protein. This table holds under 250,000 distinct CDR3 sequences, 9.4% found once. Trimming removed 4 bases at V and 2 bases at J, with 14 bases between. CDR1 is LNHNV and CDR2 is YYDKDF in the germline V gene (reference sequence). This CDR3 has 15 residues. This TCR derives from a man aged 18-30 years who had mild COVID-19 (a few samples of this study predate the infection). Cell type and time point are not known. Input material: PBMCs or a T cell subset sorted from them (not recorded which). The chain combines TRBV15 with TRBJ1-2, with D possibly being TRBD1 (5 bases). CDR3 in DNA: TGTGCCACCAGCACTCAGGGAGAGGCAAACTATGGCTACACCTTC. It encodes CATSTQGEANYGYTF.